This T cell receptor (beta chain) was recovered during a study of Graves' ophthalmopathy and Graves' hyperthyroidism. This clonotype showed up many times. J lost 6 bases, V lost 4 bases, and 4 bases had no gene match. CDR3 length equals 15 residues. Germline lookup yields CDR1 MNHNS and CDR2 SASEGT. For repertoire sequencing, the TCR beta CDR3 regions were amplified from RNA transcripts. RT-PCR in the first round used HTBI primers; a second-round multiplex PCR followed. In TCRdb, the multiplex PCR reads were re-called with MiXCR into one record per CDR3 protein. The sample lists hundreds of thousands of distinct CDR3 sequences; 14% were seen once. With a duration under 3 months, ophthalmopathy in the donors showed moderate-to-severe activity, CAS ≥3 and NOSPECS ≥4.

The sequence came from a woman in her thirties with Graves' ophthalmopathy. The chain recombines TRBV6-1 with TRBJ2-1; TRBD2 agrees at 12 bases. What was sequenced was blood. CDR3 DNA: TGTGCCAGCAGTGGACTAGCGGGGGTCCCCAATGAGCAGTTCTTC. It encodes CASSGLAGVPNEQFF.